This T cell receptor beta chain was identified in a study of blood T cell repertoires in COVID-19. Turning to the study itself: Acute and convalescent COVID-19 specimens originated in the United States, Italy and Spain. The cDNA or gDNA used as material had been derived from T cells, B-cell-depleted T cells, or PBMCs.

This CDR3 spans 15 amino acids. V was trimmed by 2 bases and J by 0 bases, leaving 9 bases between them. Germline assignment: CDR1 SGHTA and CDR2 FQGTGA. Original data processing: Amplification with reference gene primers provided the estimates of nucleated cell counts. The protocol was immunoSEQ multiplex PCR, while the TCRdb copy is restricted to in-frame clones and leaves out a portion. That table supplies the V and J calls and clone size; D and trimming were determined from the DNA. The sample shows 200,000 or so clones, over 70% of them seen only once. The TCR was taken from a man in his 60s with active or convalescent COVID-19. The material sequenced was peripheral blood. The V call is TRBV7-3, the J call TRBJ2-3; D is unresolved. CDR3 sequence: CASSLWSTSTDTQYF. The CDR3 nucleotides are TGTGCCAGCAGCTTATGGTCTACTAGCACAGATACGCAGTATTTT.